This T cell receptor beta chain was observed in a study of T-cell reconstitution after alpha-beta-depleted transplantation in children. Unique molecular identifiers were built into the TCRbeta library. TCRdb called the PCR reads again in MiXCR, with one record for every CDR3 protein. The table lists approximately 350,000 distinct CDR3 sequences, roughly 13% of them singletons. The germline gives CDR1 SGHRS, CDR2 YFSETQ. The CDR3 spans 14 residues. With V trimmed by 4 bases and J by 8 bases, 11 bases remained unmatched. J is TRBJ1-1 and V is TRBV5-1; 7 nucleotides match TRBD1. This TCR derives from a human donor who donated a stem cell graft to a child with Fanconi anemia. The starting material was PBMCs, obtained from the stem cell graft. The chain's CDR3 is CASSPDVSGGEAFF. In DNA form, the CDR3 reads TGCGCCAGCAGCCCGGACGTCTCAGGGGGGGAAGCTTTCTTT.